These 32 T cell receptor beta chains came from one sample sequenced in a study of cytomegalovirus exposure and HLA in healthy donors. Libraries were prepared by immunoSEQ multiplex PCR; TCRdb keeps only in-frame clonotypes and omits some of them. The data hold 110,000 to 150,000 clones, with around 93% observed a single time. Sequenced sample: PBMCs. The receptors originated from a young man in good health and CMV-seropositive.

CDR3 DNA: TGTGCCAGCAGCTTAGGGGGGGACAGGGGTCAGTACGAGCAGTACTTC. Its protein product is CASSLGGDRGQYEQYF. This chain joins TRBV7-6 and TRBJ2-7; TRBD1 matches 10 bases. The J segment lost 4 bases and the V segment lost 1 base, leaving 7 bases of the junction unmatched. Germline values: CDR1 SGHVS, CDR2 FNYEAQ. The CDR3 spans 16 residues.

This chain joins TRBV6-5 and TRBJ2-1; 8 nucleotides line up with TRBD1. The CDR3 length is 14 residues. Germline assignment: CDR1 MNHEY and CDR2 SVGAGI. V lost 3 bases to trimming and J lost 6 bases; unmatched junction nucleotides: 4. CDR3 protein: CASSYRQGRNEQFF. The DNA for the CDR3 is TGTGCCAGCAGTTATAGACAGGGGCGCAATGAGCAGTTCTTC.

The V call is TRBV28, the J call TRBJ2-5, with 12 bases lining up with TRBD1. With V trimmed by 4 bases and J by 2 bases, 14 bases remained unmatched. The V gene's germline CDR1 is MDHEN and CDR2 SYDVKM. There are 19 residues in the CDR3. CDR3 DNA sequence: TGTGCCAGCAGTTCCAAACCGGGACAGGGGGCAAGTAGGCAAGAGACCCAGTACTTC. Its protein product is CASSSKPGQGASRQETQYF.

This chain connects TRBV6-5 to TRBJ2-2; TRBD2 might be the D (5 bases). Per germline, CDR1 MNHEY and CDR2 SVGAGI. The V end was cut by 0 bases, the J end by 3 bases, with 11 bases between. The CDR3 runs to 16 residues. CDR3 loop: CASSYSIRRDTGELFF. DNA of the CDR3: TGTGCCAGCAGTTACTCAATCAGGCGGGACACCGGGGAGCTGTTTTTT.

This chain connects TRBV28 to TRBJ1-2; 7 nucleotides match TRBD1. The ends lost 5 bases at V and 1 base at J; junction bases unmatched: 7. Germline V CDR1 and CDR2: MDHEN, SYDVKM. CDR3 length equals 15 residues. The CDR3 sequence: CASSTRDSFNYGYTF. DNA for the CDR3: TGTGCCAGCAGTACAAGGGACAGTTTTAACTATGGCTACACCTTC.

Points on this clone: Within the sample, other DNA sequences also encode this same CDR3. V and J are TRBV5-1 and TRBJ1-1; D may be TRBD1 (5 bases). With 0 bases removed from V and 2 bases from J, the gap between germline ends came to 8 bases. There are 14 residues in the CDR3. Germline V gives CDR1 SGHRS, CDR2 YFSETQ. CDR3 sequence reads: CASSLDRLNTEAFF. CDR3 DNA sequence: TGCGCCAGCAGCTTGGACAGGCTAAACACTGAAGCTTTCTTT.

This chain joins TRBV16 and TRBJ2-5, with TRBD2 as a possible D gene (6 bases). CDR1 is KGHSY, CDR2 FQNENV, per germline. V shed 4 bases and J shed 5 bases, with 11 bases lying between them. This CDR3 comprises 13 residues. Written as DNA, the CDR3 is TGTGCCAGCAGCCCAGGGACTTTTGAGACCCAGTACTTC. Its translation: CASSPGTFETQYF.

The CDR3: CASSLGPPINGKTQYF. DNA of the CDR3: TGTGCCAGCAGTTTGGGTCCCCCAATCAACGGGAAGACCCAGTACTTC. J is TRBJ2-5 and V is TRBV27; TRBD2 might be the D (5 bases). CDR3 length: 16 amino acids. Germline V gives CDR1 MNHEY, CDR2 SMNVEV (reference sequence). V was pared by 3 bases and J by 6 bases, with 20 bases between.

The chain carries TRBV4-1 and TRBJ2-1; 7 nucleotides agree with TRBD2. Trimming at V came to 1 base and at J to 4 bases, leaving 4 bases not matched to a gene. Germline V gene sequence: CDR1 MGHRA, CDR2 YSYEKL. The CDR3 is made up of 15 amino acids. Written as DNA, the CDR3 is TGCGCCAGCAGCCAAGCCGATAGCGGGTACAATGAGCAGTTCTTC. Translation: CASSQADSGYNEQFF.

This chain's CDR3 is CASSQEFGDSFSNQPQHF. CDR3 nucleotides: TGCGCCAGCAGCCAAGAGTTCGGGGACAGTTTTAGCAATCAGCCCCAGCATTTT. The gene calls are TRBV4-1 and TRBJ1-5, with 7 bases lining up with TRBD1. V gave up 0 bases and J gave up 0 bases; unmatched junction bases: 8. The CDR3 is made up of 18 amino acids. CDR1 and CDR2 from the germline V gene are MGHRA and YSYEKL.

The chain has TRBV27 and TRBJ2-3; 8 bases fit TRBD2. Germline-derived CDR1 and CDR2 are MNHEY and SMNVEV (reference sequence). V lost 3 bases and J lost 6; bases outside the gene matches: 8. The CDR3 is made up of 15 amino acids. This chain's CDR3 is CASSFDERGYDTQYF. The CDR3 bases are TGTGCCAGCAGTTTTGATGAGCGGGGGTACGATACGCAGTATTTT.

The chain recombines TRBV19 with TRBJ2-3, with TRBD1 matching 7 bases. The CDR3 is 18 residues long. CDR1 is LNHDA, CDR2 SQIVND, per germline (reference sequence). V trimming: 0 bases; J trimming: 8 bases; junction bases outside the gene matches: 17. The CDR3 bases are TGTGCCAGTAGTATAGACCCTCCTACGGTTAGGGGGCTTGGTACGCAGTATTTT. Its translation is CASSIDPPTVRGLGTQYF. The full variable domain, with the rest looked up from reference TRBV19 and TRBJ2-3, is DGGITQSPKYLFRKEGQNVTLSCEQNLNHDAMYWYRQDPGQGLRLIYYSQIVNDFQKGDIAEGYSVSREKKESFPLTVTSAQKNPTAFYLCASSIDPPTVRGLGTQYFGPGTRLTVL.

CDR3 loop: CASSKGDSHSGNTIYF. The CDR3 DNA sequence: TGTGCCAGCAGCAAAGGGGACAGCCACTCTGGAAACACCATATATTTT. This sequence joins TRBV21-1 and TRBJ1-3; TRBD1 is taken as the D call from the table, unchecked against the DNA. TRBV21-1 is described as a pseudogene. This CDR3 region has 16 residues.

The genes are TRBV19 and TRBJ2-3; 7 nucleotides match TRBD1. The CDR3 runs to 16 residues. V gave up 1 base and J gave up 5 bases; unmatched junction bases: 9. Germline CDR1 LNHDA, CDR2 SQIVND (reference sequence). This CDR3 is CASSIGSGGRGDTQYF. The CDR3 DNA reads TGTGCCAGTAGTATAGGCTCAGGGGGTCGGGGAGATACGCAGTATTTT.

The chain joins TRBV30 to TRBJ2-6, with 7 bases aligning to TRBD2. This CDR3 comprises 15 residues. Germline CDR1 and CDR2: GTSNPN and SVGIG (reference sequence). The CDR3 DNA sequence: TGTGCGCGAGGCGAGGGAGGGTCTGGGGCCAACGTCCTGACTTTC. Translating gives CARGEGGSGANVLTF.

This chain uses TRBV20-1 with TRBJ2-7; D remains unclear. Germline CDR1 DFQATT, CDR2 SNEGSKA (reference sequence). Trimming cost V 3 bases and J 3 bases, with 6 bases left between them. This CDR3 comprises 11 residues. CDR3 in amino acids: CSASDNYEQYF. CDR3 in DNA: TGCAGTGCTAGCGACAACTACGAGCAGTACTTC.

This chain connects TRBV28 to TRBJ2-3; 8 bases agree with TRBD2. CDR3 length: 15 residues. The germline V gene has CDR1 MDHEN and CDR2 SYDVKM. V trimming: 6 bases; J trimming: 5 bases; junction bases outside the gene matches: 10. In nucleotides, the CDR3 is TGTGCCAGCAGCCCGACGGGAGGGCTGGGAGATACGCAGTATTTT. It specifies CASSPTGGLGDTQYF. The variable domain in full, completed from reference TRBV28 and TRBJ2-3, reads DVKVTQSSRYLVKRTGEKVFLECVQDMDHENMFWYRQDPGLGLRLIYFSYDVKMKEKGDIPEGYSVSREKKERFSLILESASTNQTSMYLCASSPTGGLGDTQYFGPGTRLTVL.

V and J are TRBV4-2 and TRBJ2-1; 12 bases match TRBD2. The V gene's germline CDR1 is LGHNA and CDR2 YNFKEQ. The CDR3 runs to 15 residues. The ends lost 3 bases at V and 9 bases at J; junction bases unmatched: 6. CDR3 sequence reads: CASSQVLAGGGEQFF. The CDR3 nucleotides are TGTGCCAGCAGCCAGGTACTAGCGGGAGGAGGTGAGCAGTTCTTC.

This clone was counted only a few times. The chain combines TRBV6-5 with TRBJ1-2; D possibly corresponds to TRBD1 (5 bases). Trimming took 6 bases from V and 2 from J, leaving 10 bases between them. CDR3 length equals 13 residues. Germline CDR1 reads MNHEY; CDR2 reads SVGAGI. In DNA, the CDR3 is TGTGCCAGCAGCCCGGAGGGGAACTATGGCTACACCTTC. This encodes CASSPEGNYGYTF.

This chain links TRBV4-1 with TRBJ1-5; the D is unclear. V was cut by 2 bases and J by 9 bases, with 11 bases left in between. The germline V gene encodes CDR1 MGHRA and CDR2 YSYEKL. CDR3 length equals 13 residues. The CDR3 loop is CASSQLLFWPQHF. The CDR3 DNA reads TGCGCCAGCAGCCAACTCCTCTTCTGGCCCCAGCATTTT.

The chain employs TRBV7-9 and TRBJ2-1; perhaps TRBD1 as D (5 bases). CDR1 SEHNR and CDR2 FQNEAQ come from the germline V gene (reference sequence). CDR3 length equals 17 residues. Deletions cut 5 bases from V and 0 bases from J, with 17 bases between. The CDR3 DNA reads as TGTGCCAGCAGCGCCCTTACTCGCGACAGCTCCTACAATGAGCAGTTCTTC. Its translation: CASSALTRDSSYNEQFF.

The count of this clone is one. V is TRBV6-5 and J is TRBJ1-2; D remains ambiguous. Germline V gene lookup returns CDR1 MNHEY and CDR2 SVGAGI. V dropped 6 bases and J dropped 3 bases, with 8 bases sitting between them. This CDR3 has 12 amino acids. The CDR3 nucleotides read TGTGCCAGCAGGTCCACAGACTATGGCTACACCTTC. This sequence encodes CASRSTDYGYTF.

This sequence joins TRBV5-4 and TRBJ2-3, with 8 bases aligning to TRBD1. V lost 4 bases, J lost 5 bases, and 6 bases stayed unmatched. The length of the CDR3 is 14 residues. Germline CDR1 is SGHNT and CDR2 is YYREEE (reference sequence). The DNA for the CDR3 is TGTGCCAGCAGCGAGCAGGGGGCGGAAGATACGCAGTATTTT. Protein sequence: CASSEQGAEDTQYF. Based on the CDR3 plus reference TRBV5-4 and TRBJ2-3, the full variable domain is ETGVTQSPTHLIKTRGQQVTLRCSSQSGHNTVSWYQQALGQGPQFIFQYYREEENGRGNFPPRFSGLQFPNYSSELNVNALELDDSALYLCASSEQGAEDTQYFGPGTRLTVL.

In this sample, this clone turned up a few times. The chain uses TRBV27 and TRBJ1-1; D gene unclear. V lost 5 bases to trimming and J lost 1 base, with 8 bases between them. This CDR3 comprises 13 residues. Germline lookup yields CDR1 MNHEY and CDR2 SMNVEV (reference sequence). CDR3 sequence: CASSPYGNTEAFF. DNA of the CDR3: TGTGCCAGCAGTCCTTACGGGAACACTGAAGCTTTCTTT.

The rearrangement uses TRBV5-5 and TRBJ2-3; weak D call: TRBD2 (5 bases). The CDR3 is 16 residues long. Trimming removed 0 bases at V and 1 base at J, with 12 bases between. Germline values: CDR1 SGHKS, CDR2 YYEKEE (reference sequence). The chain's CDR3 is CASSLDPRGRTDTQYF. CDR3 DNA sequence: TGTGCCAGCAGCTTGGATCCCCGCGGGCGCACAGATACGCAGTATTTT.

The rearrangement joins TRBV9 to TRBJ2-2, with 7 bases matching TRBD1. The V and J ends lost 3 bases and 4 bases, in that order; junction bases with no gene match: 9. CDR1 and CDR2 from the germline V gene are SGDLS and YYNGEE. The CDR3 is 16 residues long. In DNA form, the CDR3 reads TGTGCCAGCAGCGGCGAGGGACAGATAATCACCGGGGAGCTGTTTTTT. Residues: CASSGEGQIITGELFF.

The rearrangement links TRBV6-5 to TRBJ1-5; no firm D call. V was trimmed by 3 bases and J by 5 bases, leaving 8 bases between them. The CDR3 spans 13 residues. Per the germline V gene, CDR1 is MNHEY and CDR2 is SVGAGI. For the CDR3, the DNA is TGTGCCAGCAGTTATTGGAGGGATCAGCCCCAGCATTTT. This translates into CASSYWRDQPQHF.

The chain is built from TRBV6-5 and TRBJ1-5; D remains ambiguous. The CDR3 totals 14 residues. V was pared by 5 bases and J by 0 bases, with 8 bases between. Germline CDR1 reads MNHEY; CDR2 reads SVGAGI. Written as DNA, the CDR3 is TGTGCCAGCAGTCCAACCTATAGCAATCAGCCCCAGCATTTT. Translation: CASSPTYSNQPQHF.

The chain links TRBV25-1 to TRBJ1-1; tentatively, D is TRBD1 (5 bases). Germline V gene lookup returns CDR1 MGHDK and CDR2 SYGVNS. Trimming shortened V by 1 base and J by 9 bases, and 9 bases separated the two germline ends. The CDR3 is 12 amino acids. The CDR3 is CASSELAGKAFF. In DNA form, the CDR3 reads TGTGCCAGCAGTGAATTGGCAGGGAAAGCTTTCTTT.

The J gene is TRBJ1-1, the V gene TRBV5-1, with 8 bases fitting TRBD1. From germline, CDR1 is SGHRS and CDR2 YFSETQ. Trimming cost V 2 bases and J 6 bases; bases outside gene matches: 9. The CDR3 extends over 15 amino acids. The DNA of the CDR3 is TGCGCCAGCAGCTTAACTATCACAGGGGGACCTGAAGCTTTCTTT. It is translated as CASSLTITGGPEAFF.

V usage is TRBV5-1 and J usage is TRBJ1-1; 7 nucleotides agree with TRBD1. The CDR3 is 15 residues long. Germline V CDR1 and CDR2: SGHRS, YFSETQ. The junction had 7 bases not matched to a gene; V was cut back by 5 bases and J by 0 bases. This CDR3 is CASSSSGTVNTEAFF. The CDR3 DNA is TGCGCCAGCAGTTCATCCGGGACAGTGAACACTGAAGCTTTCTTT.

The V call is TRBV11-2, the J call TRBJ2-7; tentatively, D is TRBD1 (6 bases). The length of the CDR3 is 13 residues. V was pared by 5 bases and J by 7 bases, with 15 bases between. The germline gives CDR1 SGHAT, CDR2 FQNNGV. This CDR3 reads CASSPPGHREQYF. CDR3 DNA: TGTGCCAGCAGCCCTCCGGGACACCGGGAGCAGTACTTC. The full variable domain, its missing parts supplied by reference TRBV11-2 and TRBJ2-7, is EAGVAQSPRYKIIEKRQSVAFWCNPISGHATLYWYQQILGQGPKLLIQFQNNGVVDDSQLPKDRFSAERLKGVDSTLKIQPAKLEDSAVYLCASSPPGHREQYFGPGTRLTVT.